This T cell receptor (beta chain) was found in a study of PD-1 blockade in classical Hodgkin lymphoma. TCRdb's table, derived via immunoSEQ multiplex PCR, lists solely in-frame clones and lacks some. The table shows 80,000 to 100,000 clones, with 85% to 95% occurring only once. The time point was: cycle 4 day 1 (C4D1), after five to seven weeks of nivolumab. The patients all showed relapse after autologous stem cell transplantation, while their brentuximab vedotin exposure varied. The trim removed 0 bases at V and 10 bases at J, leaving 13 bases unmatched. The CDR3 totals 16 residues. Germline CDR1 is SQVTM and CDR2 is ANQGSEA.

The sequence derives from a human donor with classical Hodgkin lymphoma. The V gene is TRBV29-1, the J gene TRBJ1-4; 8 bases are shared with TRBD1. This material consisted of peripheral blood mononuclear cells (PBMCs), taken before the fourth cycle of nivolumab. The CDR3, as DNA: TGCAGCGTTGAAGATGGGGACAGGCCACTGTCCGGAAAACTGTTTTTT. It translates to CSVEDGDRPLSGKLFF. Filled out from reference TRBV29-1 and TRBJ1-4, the complete variable domain reads SAVISQKPSRDICQRGTSLTIQCQVDSQVTMMFWYRQQPGQSLTLIATANQGSEATYESGFVIDKFPISRPNLTFSTLTVSNMSPEDSSIYLCSVEDGDRPLSGKLFFGSGTQLSVL.